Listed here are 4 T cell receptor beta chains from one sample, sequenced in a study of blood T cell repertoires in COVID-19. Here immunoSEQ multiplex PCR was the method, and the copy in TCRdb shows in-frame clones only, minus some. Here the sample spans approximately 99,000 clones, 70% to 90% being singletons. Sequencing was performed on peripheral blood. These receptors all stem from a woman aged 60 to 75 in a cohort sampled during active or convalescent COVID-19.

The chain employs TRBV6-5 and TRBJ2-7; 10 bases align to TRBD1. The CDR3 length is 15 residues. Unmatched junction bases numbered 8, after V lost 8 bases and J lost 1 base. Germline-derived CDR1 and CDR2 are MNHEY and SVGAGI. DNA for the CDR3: TGTGCCAGCTTTTCCCCGGGACAGGGGTCCTACGAGCAGTACTTC. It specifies CASFSPGQGSYEQYF.

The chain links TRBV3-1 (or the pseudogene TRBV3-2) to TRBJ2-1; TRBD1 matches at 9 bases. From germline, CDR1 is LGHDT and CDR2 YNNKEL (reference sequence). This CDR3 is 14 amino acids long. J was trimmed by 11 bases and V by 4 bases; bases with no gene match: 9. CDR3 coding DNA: TGTGCCAGCAGCCCTGGACAGGGGCGGGGAAAGCAGTTCTTC. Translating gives CASSPGQGRGKQFF.

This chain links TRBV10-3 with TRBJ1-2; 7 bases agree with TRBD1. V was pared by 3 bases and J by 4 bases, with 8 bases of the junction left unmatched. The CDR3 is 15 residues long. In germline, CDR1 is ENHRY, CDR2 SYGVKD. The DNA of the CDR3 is TGTGCCATCAGTGAAGGACAGGCACACTTCTATGGCTACACCTTC. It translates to CAISEGQAHFYGYTF.

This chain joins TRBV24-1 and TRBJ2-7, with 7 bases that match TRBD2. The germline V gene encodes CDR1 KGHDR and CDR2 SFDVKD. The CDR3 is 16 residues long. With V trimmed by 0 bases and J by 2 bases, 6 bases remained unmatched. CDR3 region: CATSDLREAPTYEQYF. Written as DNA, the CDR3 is TGTGCCACCAGTGATTTGCGGGAGGCCCCTACCTACGAGCAGTACTTC.